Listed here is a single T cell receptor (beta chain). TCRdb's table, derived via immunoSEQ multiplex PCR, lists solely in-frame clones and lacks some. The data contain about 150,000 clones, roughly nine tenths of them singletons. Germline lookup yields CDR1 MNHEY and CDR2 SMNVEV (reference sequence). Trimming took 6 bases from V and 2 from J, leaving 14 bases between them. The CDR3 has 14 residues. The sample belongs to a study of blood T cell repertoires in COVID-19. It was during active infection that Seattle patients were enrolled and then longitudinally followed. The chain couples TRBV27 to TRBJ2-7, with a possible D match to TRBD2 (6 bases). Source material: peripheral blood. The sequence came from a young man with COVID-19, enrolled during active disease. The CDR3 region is CASRPGDQAYEQYF. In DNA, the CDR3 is TGTGCCAGCAGGCCGGGGGACCAGGCCTACGAGCAGTACTTC.